The following is a T cell receptor beta chain sequence with its context. This record comes from a study of blood T cell repertoires in COVID-19. Overall study: The United States, Italy and Spain supplied acute and convalescent COVID-19 samples. From T cells, B-cell-depleted T cells, or PBMCs came the material, which was cDNA or gDNA.

Original methodology: Counts of nucleated cells, estimated from reference gene primer amplification, were obtained. Profiling relied on immunoSEQ multiplex PCR, and the TCRdb table lists in-frame clones only, not all of them. D and trimming were read from the DNA, whereas the V and J calls and clone size are those reported in that table. The sample has fewer than 300,000 clones, about 89% seen once. The CDR3 has 16 residues. After removal of 4 bases from V and 2 bases from J, the junction contained 9 bases not matched to a gene. Per germline, CDR1 SGHRS and CDR2 YFSETQ. The sample consisted of peripheral blood. V usage is TRBV5-1 and J usage is TRBJ1-3; 7 nucleotides agree with TRBD1. The TCR originated in a man aged 35-49 years who had recovered from COVID-19. CDR3 bases: TGCGCCAGCAGCCTACGACAGGGATTCACTGGAAACACCATATATTTT. Residues: CASSLRQGFTGNTIYF.